The source of this T cell receptor beta chain is a study of cytomegalovirus exposure and HLA in healthy donors (TCRdb year 2017). Study-wide context: An earlier analysis of approximately 600 of the donors reported 250 to 350 Gb of sequence data and around 110 million unique TCR beta sequences from some 180 million T cells. An early release covering roughly 640 HLA-typed donors comprised approximately 300 gigabases of sequencing data and roughly 86 million unique TCR sequences. Among the roughly 370 genotyped donors, approximately 77% belonged to the genetic ancestry cluster associated with self-reported Caucasian donors. The study was designed to test whether signatures of past pathogen exposure could be identified by cataloging public T cell receptors. The T cell repertoires of some 700 subjects were profiled by immunosequencing and related to cytomegalovirus serostatus. Along with the roughly 670-subject first cohort, a separate validation cohort of over 90 different subjects was used. High-throughput TCR immunosequencing, statistical association of individual TCRs with disease status, and machine learning were combined to predict cytomegalovirus infection status. A later analysis re-analyzed previously published TCR beta repertoires from roughly 600 donors and added high-resolution HLA genotyping to study TCR occurrence patterns. The later analysis used no new phenotypic data to find candidate immune exposures, relying instead on TCR beta sequences and their occurrence across donors. An earlier analysis of approximately 630 of the donors applied high-throughput TCR beta sequencing to assess whether each TCR beta V gene segment acted as functional or pseudogenic. Alongside the repertoire data, information on donor age, sex, ethnicity and CMV serostatus was compiled. A later genetic analysis used genome-wide SNP genotypes for about 60% of the roughly 700 donors, treating that subset as a discovery cohort. All discovery cohort repertoires had been generated on a single sequencing platform. HLA typing covered class I and class II loci at four-digit resolution. Typing coverage differed by locus: A, B, C, DRB1 and DQB1 were typed in about 620-630 donors, DQA1 in 500 to 550, DPA1 in around 580, and DPB1 in just under 490. Four or five DR-DQ haplotypes were treated as single units for association and clustering because of strong linkage in the cohort. On average, about 200,000 unique TCR beta nucleotide sequences were sequenced per donor among a few hundred genotyped donors of the cohort, with 15% to 20% of those sequences being non-productive.

The cohort consisted of some 670 healthy bone marrow donors. At the time of sampling, all cohort members were nominally healthy, though unrecorded immune exposures were likely present. The donor tested CMV seropositive, placing the donor among the roughly 300 seropositive members of the cohort. A peripheral blood sample was provided by each donor, and peripheral blood mononuclear cells were used for TCR beta sequencing. Genomic DNA extraction from the blood cell samples was performed with the Qiagen DNeasy Blood Extraction Kit. The CDR3, cysteine through phenylalanine, is 16 amino acids long. CDR3 DNA is the only sequence kept; it has 48 bases, read in frame from the first base. In the germline V gene, CDR1 corresponds to SNHLY and CDR2 to FYNNEI. Here V drops 6 bases and J drops 3 bases, and the junction holds 14 bases not matched to any gene. The library was generated by the immunoSEQ multiplex PCR assay. The multiplex PCR relied on a mix of 60 forward primers for TCR Vbeta segments and 13 reverse primers for TCR Jbeta segments. The CDR3 region of rearranged TCR beta genes was amplified from genomic DNA by a multiplex PCR assay. Amplified TCR beta libraries were sequenced as 87-base-pair reads on the Illumina HiSeq System. Processing in the source paper ran as follows. Across the 700 or so repertoires, a later analysis counted some 81 million unique TCR beta chains, 9.5 million to 13 million of which were shared by at least two donors. Raw reads were error-corrected and collapsed into unique sequences with a nearest-neighbor algorithm that merged closely related sequences to remove PCR and sequencing errors. CDR3 sequences were aligned to IMGT reference sequences to assign V, D and J gene segments. For a sequence to be retained, a match of at least six nucleotides to both a V gene segment and a J gene segment was required. Rearrangements were classified as productive when the CDR3 lacked stop codons and remained in frame with V and J, and all other rearrangements were classified as non-productive. CDR3 was defined according to IMGT convention as the region running from the second conserved V-encoded cysteine to the conserved J-encoded phenylalanine. Sequences without an unambiguous match to a single V gene segment were excluded from the earlier analysis of approximately 560 of the donors. An earlier analysis of a few hundred of the donors classified V segments as functional when productive rearrangements were above 56.7% and as segregating when the standard deviation between donors was above 5%. A statistical classification framework was built to diagnose cytomegalovirus status from the catalog of TCR beta chain sequences. In a later analysis, V and J genes were assigned by comparing TCR nucleotide sequences against IMGT/GENE-DB human TR gene sequences. A later analysis assigned CDR3 sequences and most-parsimonious VDJ recombination scenarios with the TCRdist pipeline. A later analysis defined each TCR beta chain by its CDR3 amino acid sequence plus V-gene family, and excluded reads lacking a unique V-gene family. A later analysis removed 550 to 700 highly shared, low-generation-probability nucleotide sequences to deal with suspected cross-contamination and a sequencing artifact. A later analysis calculated a clonal expansion index for each public chain from normalized within-repertoire ranks of inferred template counts. In a later analysis, generation probabilities were computed with a VDJ recombination model fitted to out-of-frame rearrangements, and the resulting probabilities were checked against IGoR. In a later analysis, TCR-TCR, TCR-HLA and TCR-CMV co-occurrence was scored with hypergeometric tests, and a repertoire-size bias correction was applied to TCR pairs. To estimate false discovery rates, a later analysis permuted the HLA or CMV assignments 20 times. In a later analysis, co-occurring TCRs were grouped using DBSCAN, and TCRdist sequence similarity was added for clustering within HLA-allele-positive subsets. Repertoires with fewer than 30,000 or more than 120,000 public chains were left out of co-occurrence clustering, as were five repertoires with anomalous nucleotide sharing. Drawn from immuneACCESS, this table holds only the in-frame rearrangements with V and J called that TCRdb kept. Clones are partly lost; checked studies trace under half to an unresolved V gene and leave the rest unexplained. V, J and clone size derive from that table, while D and trimming were established from the DNA sequence. The sample table holds around 100,000 clones, of which approximately 80% were seen once. The ten largest clonotypes hold 8.5% to 10% of the sample.

In its sample, this clone was seen a few times. Which antigen it targets is not known. No much larger clone is present one base from it, and per-base qualities are unavailable. The paper's findings and limits, for the study overall: According to a later analysis, parvovirus B19, influenza, CMV and Epstein-Barr virus appeared linked to several top co-occurrence clusters. While some public TCRs were present in many individuals, most TCR sequences turned up only very rarely across donors. A cluster of highly shared sequence variants was judged likely to represent a technical artifact of the sequencing pipeline. Immune exposure information for the cohort was limited to CMV serostatus. In a later analysis, HLA-associated TCR beta chains were found to be more clonally expanded and to have lower generation probabilities than equally common non-associated chains. In a later analysis, most CMV-associated TCR beta chains were found to appear HLA-restricted, with HLA associations seemingly driven largely by CMV exposure. Over 15 rarely observed V segments, including chromosome 9 orphons, were excluded from the earlier analysis of about 500 of the donors because counts were too low. Some IMGT-functional V segments, including TRBV6-2 and TRBV6-3, could not be distinguished by the 87-base-pair reads and were therefore excluded. Correlated functional status among segregating V segments might reflect linkage disequilibrium, but an unknown experimental factor could not be ruled out. Assigning TCR associations to individual alleles was difficult when HLA alleles, especially DR and DQ, strongly co-occurred. Roughly uniform sequencing depth across donors was assumed in presence/absence analyses, although this assumption may not hold. A further reported finding was that TCR beta sequences accurately predicted the HLA-A and HLA-B alleles for most subjects in the first cohort. This cohort had only TCR beta chains sequenced, and the lack of alpha or paired-chain data limited which features could be detected. The classifier was reported to diagnose cytomegalovirus status with high specificity and sensitivity in both the original cohort and the validation cohort. In a later genetic analysis, a missense DCLRE1C variant was associated with V-gene and J-gene trimming of TCR beta chains, and the association was replicated in an independent cohort. A later analysis associated 15,000 or so TCR beta sequences with specific HLA alleles at a false discovery rate of 0.05. In a later analysis, TCR association rates were found to vary across HLA loci, with the most associated TCRs seen for DRB1 alleles and the fewest for HLA-C alleles. It was suggested by the authors that the approach could potentially be generalized to other disease states and immunological phenotypes. Broadly in line with IMGT annotations, most TCR beta V segments showed up in productive rearrangements about 87% or about 30% of the time in an earlier analysis of around 550 of the donors. In vitro tests confirmed that a few of the cytomegalovirus-associated TCR beta chains recognize cytomegalovirus antigens. Because HLA typing was missing for some donors at each locus, association tests included only the typed subset. The study gave a list of some 150 TCR beta chains associated with cytomegalovirus. Compared with the approximately 720-donor mean, donors in an Asian-associated ancestry cluster had fewer N-insertions in productive TCRs, according to a later genetic analysis.

Here the chain combines TRBV2 and TRBJ2-7, with TRBD2 matching 7 junction bases. This TCR was recovered from a male donor in good health and CMV-seropositive. The sequenced sample consisted of PBMCs. The CDR3 region reads CASSDSGLVLGYEQYF. The nucleotide sequence is TGTGCCAGCAGCGACTCTGGACTAGTGCTAGGCTACGAGCAGTACTTC. Here the CDR3 is joined to the reference TRBV2 and TRBJ2-7 genes, and the full variable domain is: EPEVTQTPSHQVTQMGQEVILRCVPISNHLYFYWYRQILGQKVEFLVSFYNNEISEKSEIFDDQFSVERPDGSNFTLKIRSTKLEDSAMYFCASSDSGLVLGYEQYFGPGTRLTVT.